Listed here are 12 T cell receptor beta chains from one sample, sequenced in a study of post-analysis software for immune sequencing data. Whole-study findings and limits: Patients used about five TRBV segments, including TRBV5-6, TRBV5-1 and TRBV20-1, more often than controls.

Tagging with unique molecular identifiers was a feature of the TCR beta cDNA libraries. TCRdb passed the PCR reads through MiXCR, listing each CDR3 protein once. Of 820,000 or so distinct CDR3 sequences in the sample, 53% are singletons; the top ten hold about 4.8%. The antigens for these receptors are not known. Sequencing input: blood. These receptors came from a girl aged 10-17 years with multiple sclerosis.

The V call is TRBV12-3 or TRBV12-4, the J call TRBJ2-5, with D perhaps TRBD2 (5 bases). V lost 6 bases to trimming and J lost 13 bases, with 15 bases between them. The CDR3 is 11 amino acids. CDR3 DNA sequence: TGTGCCAGCAGCCGGTTCGGGGTTCGGTACTTC. Residues: CASSRFGVRYF.

V gene TRBV12-5 combines with J gene TRBJ1-2; D unclear. Germline CDR1 LGHNT, CDR2 FRNRAP. The CDR3 runs 12 residues. V was shortened by 2 bases and J by 7 bases, with 8 bases between the two germline ends. The CDR3 nucleotides read TGTGCTAGTGGTTTGTACAGCACTGGCTACACCTTC. It translates to CASGLYSTGYTF. Filled out from reference TRBV12-5 and TRBJ1-2, the complete variable domain reads DARVTQTPRHKVTEMGQEVTMRCQPILGHNTVFWYRQTMMQGLELLAYFRNRAPLDDSGMPKDRFSAEMPDATLATLKIQPSEPRDSAVYFCASGLYSTGYTFGSGTRLTVV.

The genes are TRBV12-3 or TRBV12-4 and TRBJ2-3; the D gene is possibly TRBD2 (7 bases). Deletions cut 7 bases from V and 1 base from J, with 21 bases between. The CDR3 consists of 17 residues. This chain's CDR3 is CASTIGSLGGRTDTQYF. DNA of the CDR3: TGTGCCAGCACGATAGGTTCTTTGGGGGGGCGCACAGATACGCAGTATTTT.

This clonotype has just one count. J is TRBJ2-3 and V is TRBV19; the D is unclear. V lost 2 bases and J lost 5, with 11 bases in between. Per the germline V gene, CDR1 is LNHDA and CDR2 is SQIVND (reference sequence). CDR3 length: 14 residues. CDR3 sequence (DNA): TGTGCCAGTAGTATAAGGGTTTTTGGAGATACGCAGTATTTT. This translates into CASSIRVFGDTQYF. The full variable domain, its missing parts supplied by reference TRBV19 and TRBJ2-3, is DGGITQSPKYLFRKEGQNVTLSCEQNLNHDAMYWYRQDPGQGLRLIYYSQIVNDFQKGDIAEGYSVSREKKESFPLTVTSAQKNPTAFYLCASSIRVFGDTQYFGPGTRLTVL.

V usage is TRBV6-5 and J usage is TRBJ2-7; 7 nucleotides align to TRBD1. CDR1 is MNHEY and CDR2 is SVGAGI in the germline V gene. CDR3 size: 14 residues. J lost 2 bases, V lost 6 bases, and 7 bases had no gene match. In DNA form, the CDR3 reads TGTGCCAGCAGATCGGGACAGTCTACCTACGAGCAGTACTTC. This sequence encodes CASRSGQSTYEQYF.

This clonotype was counted a few times. The chain joins TRBV4-1 to TRBJ2-5; no clear D gene. Trimming took 0 bases from V and 4 from J, leaving 12 bases between them. The CDR3 length is 15 residues. CDR1 and CDR2 (germline): MGHRA, YSYEKL. The CDR3 coding sequence is TGCGCCAGCAGCCAAGATCTACTAACCAGAGAGACCCAGTACTTC. This translates into CASSQDLLTRETQYF.

This chain uses TRBV12-5 with TRBJ1-5; D not resolved. The CDR3 extends over 13 amino acids. Trimming took 4 bases from V and 1 from J, leaving 5 bases between them. Per the germline V gene, CDR1 is LGHNT and CDR2 is FRNRAP. The CDR3 reads CASGSRSNQPQHF. The CDR3 bases are TGTGCTAGTGGTTCTCGGAGCAATCAGCCCCAGCATTTT.

As for this clonotype: A much larger clone lies a single base off, so this may be a read error. V gene TRBV5-1 combines with J gene TRBJ2-3, with 8 bases identical to TRBD2. CDR1 is SGHRS, CDR2 YFSETQ, per germline. The CDR3 consists of 17 residues. V lost 1 base, J lost 4 bases, and 11 bases stayed unmatched. The CDR3 DNA is TGCGCCAGCAGCTTGCCACTAGCGGATCCTAGCGCAGATACGCAGTATTTT. As protein: CASSLPLADPSADTQYF.

The V gene is TRBV29-1, the J gene TRBJ1-5, with D uncertain. V was clipped by 4 bases and J by 8 bases, with 15 bases between them. Germline CDR1 SQVTM, CDR2 ANQGSEA. This CDR3 region has 13 residues. CDR3 protein: CSVVVRSHEPQHF. In DNA, the CDR3 is TGCAGCGTTGTGGTCCGGTCCCACGAGCCCCAGCATTTT. The variable domain in full, completed from reference TRBV29-1 and TRBJ1-5, reads SAVISQKPSRDICQRGTSLTIQCQVDSQVTMMFWYRQQPGQSLTLIATANQGSEATYESGFVIDKFPISRPNLTFSTLTVSNMSPEDSSIYLCSVVVRSHEPQHFGDGTRLSIL.

This chain connects TRBV11-1 to TRBJ1-1; no clear D. This CDR3 is 18 amino acids long. Germline CDR1 is SGHAT and CDR2 is FQDESV (reference sequence). Trimming cost V 1 base and J 3 bases, with 21 bases left between them. CDR3 residues: CASSLETGTLIWDTEAFF. CDR3 DNA: TGTGCCAGCAGCTTAGAGACGGGTACCCTAATTTGGGACACTGAAGCTTTCTTT.

This chain uses TRBV6-2 or TRBV6-3 with TRBJ2-1; tentative D call: TRBD2 (6 bases). Germline CDR1 reads MNHEY; CDR2 reads SVGEGT. The CDR3 covers 13 residues. Deletions cut 6 bases from V and 6 bases from J, with 12 bases between. The CDR3 DNA follows: TGTGCCAGCAGGAGACTAGACATCAATGAGCAGTTCTTC. Its translation is CASRRLDINEQFF.

The chain couples TRBV5-1 to TRBJ2-7; D is perhaps TRBD1 (5 bases). V was pared by 0 bases and J by 0 bases, with 10 bases between. The CDR3 is made up of 15 amino acids. CDR1 is SGHRS and CDR2 is YFSETQ in the germline V gene. In DNA, the CDR3 is TGCGCCAGCAGCTTGGCAGTCGACAGCTCCTACGAGCAGTACTTC. Amino acid sequence: CASSLAVDSSYEQYF.